Each of the 20 T cell receptor beta chains below was sequenced from the same sample in a study of CD8 T cells in Susac syndrome. Reverse transcription used roughly 0.45 to 1 ug RNA and random hexamers. TCRdb recomputed calls from the immunoSEQ multiplex PCR reads with MiXCR, one row per CDR3 protein. The table has roughly 190,000 distinct CDR3 sequences, around nine tenths seen once. Sequencing was performed on CD4+ T cells from PBMCs. The receptors come from a human donor with Susac syndrome.

This sequence joins TRBV18 and TRBJ2-1, with D tentatively TRBD2 (6 bases). Between the trimmed V and J ends, which lost 2 bases and 2 bases, there was a span of 13 bases. Germline V lookup: CDR1 KGHSH, CDR2 LQKENI. This CDR3 is 16 amino acids long. DNA of the CDR3: TGTGCCAGCTCACCATCTAGCTGGGAGGCCTACAATGAGCAGTTCTTC. The encoded protein is CASSPSSWEAYNEQFF.

The V gene is TRBV12-3 or TRBV12-4, the J gene TRBJ2-1; D might be TRBD2 (5 bases). V lost 5 bases and J 10 bases, leaving 12 bases between the germline ends. This CDR3 region has 12 residues. This CDR3 reads CASSGSGGEQFF. The CDR3 DNA sequence: TGTGCCAGCAGTGGTTCAGGCGGGGAGCAGTTCTTC.

J is TRBJ2-5 and V is TRBV7-2; 7 bases match TRBD2. Germline values: CDR1 SGHTA, CDR2 FQGNSA. This CDR3 contains 15 residues. The trim removed 5 bases at V and 5 bases at J, leaving 11 bases unmatched. CDR3 region: CASSPTSQERETQYF. The CDR3 coding sequence is TGTGCCAGCAGCCCGACTAGCCAGGAACGGGAGACCCAGTACTTC.

V gene TRBV12-3 or TRBV12-4 combines with J gene TRBJ1-5, with 10 positions matching TRBD1. This CDR3 contains 14 residues. V dropped 6 bases and J dropped 8; count of bases not matched to a gene: 7. The CDR3 DNA sequence: TGTGCCAGCAGCTCGACAGGGGGCGGAAAGCCCCAGCATTTT. Encoded protein: CASSSTGGGKPQHF.

The chain uses TRBV4-1 and TRBJ2-7, with 7 bases fitting TRBD1. The germline gives CDR1 MGHRA, CDR2 YSYEKL. V lost 4 bases and J lost 7; bases outside the gene matches: 7. The CDR3 has 13 residues. This CDR3 is CASSPDRAREQYF. As DNA, the CDR3 is TGCGCCAGCAGCCCCGACAGGGCCCGGGAGCAGTACTTC.

This clonotype appeared once. The chain is built from TRBV29-1 and TRBJ1-1; D may be TRBD1 (6 bases). V was shortened by 7 bases and J by 6 bases, with 12 bases between the two germline ends. The CDR3 consists of 11 residues. The germline gives CDR1 SQVTM, CDR2 ANQGSEA. The CDR3 nucleotides are TGCAGCGCAGACGAGGGGGCTGAAGCTTTCTTT. Amino acids: CSADEGAEAFF.

This sequence joins TRBV20-1 and TRBJ1-2; no definite D call. Trimming left V 4 bases short and J 6 bases short, with 15 bases between. Per germline, CDR1 DFQATT and CDR2 SNEGSKA (reference sequence). This CDR3 spans 13 amino acids. Written as DNA, the CDR3 is TGCAGTGCTAAGTACCCAGCGTTAAATGGCTACACCTTC. It yields the protein CSAKYPALNGYTF.

This chain links TRBV20-1 with TRBJ2-1, with unresolved D. Germline loops: CDR1 DFQATT, CDR2 SNEGSKA (reference sequence). The CDR3 is 14 amino acids. The ends were cut back, 0 bases at V and 5 bases at J, with 11 bases in the middle. DNA of the CDR3: TGCAGTGCTAGAGATTATACCACAAACAATGAGCAGTTCTTC. It yields the protein CSARDYTTNNEQFF.

The chain carries TRBV3-1 and TRBJ1-6; D gene uncertain. This CDR3 region has 15 residues. Germline V gives CDR1 LGHDT, CDR2 YNNKEL (reference sequence). V was cut by 0 bases and J by 7 bases, with 10 bases left in between. CDR3 bases: TGTGCCAGCAGCCAAGAGGCAGTCCAAAATTCACCCCTCCACTTT. Its translation is CASSQEAVQNSPLHF.

This chain links TRBV5-1 with TRBJ2-7, with unresolved D. The CDR3 consists of 14 residues. Trimming cost V 0 bases and J 0 bases, with 7 bases left between them. CDR1 and CDR2 (germline): SGHRS, YFSETQ. This CDR3 is CASSLVRFSYEQYF. CDR3 nucleotide sequence: TGCGCCAGCAGCTTGGTCAGGTTCTCCTACGAGCAGTACTTC.

The chain recombines TRBV19 with TRBJ1-1; D uncertain. The CDR3 covers 13 residues. Looked up from germline, CDR1 is LNHDA and CDR2 is SQIVND (reference sequence). The V gene lost 6 bases and the J gene lost 2 bases, with 10 bases spanning the gap. CDR3 DNA sequence: TGTGCCAGTAGCCGCAGTATCAACACTGAAGCTTTCTTT. Its protein is CASSRSINTEAFF.

This rearrangement joins TRBV9 to TRBJ2-3; 11 nucleotides match TRBD2. V trimming: 4 bases; J trimming: 0 bases; junction bases outside the gene matches: 10. From germline, CDR1 is SGDLS and CDR2 YYNGEE. The CDR3 extends over 18 amino acids. As DNA, the CDR3 is TGTGCCAGCAGCCTGACTAGCGGGAACCTTTATAGCACAGATACGCAGTATTTT. Residues: CASSLTSGNLYSTDTQYF.

The J gene is TRBJ2-1, the V gene TRBV12-3 or TRBV12-4; 10 bases are shared with TRBD2. J lost 2 bases, V lost 3 bases, and 7 bases had no gene match. This CDR3 has 17 amino acids. The CDR3 DNA follows: TGTGCCAGCAGTTTGCGTTGGAGCGGGGGGGCCTACAATGAGCAGTTCTTC. Protein sequence: CASSLRWSGGAYNEQFF.

V and J are TRBV7-8 and TRBJ2-1; 8 bases are a match to TRBD2. V dropped 7 bases and J dropped 7; count of bases not matched to a gene: 12. This CDR3 has 15 residues. CDR1 is SGHVS and CDR2 is FQNEAQ in the germline V gene. CDR3 nucleotide sequence: TGTGCCAGCACCCTGCGGGGACTAGGAACGAATGAGCAGTTCTTC. It encodes CASTLRGLGTNEQFF.

CDR3 nucleotide sequence: TGTGCCAGCATCTCGGCGGCCCGGGCGGAGAATGAGCAGTTCTTC. Translating gives CASISAARAENEQFF. This sequence joins TRBV28 and TRBJ2-1, with unresolved D. Germline CDR1 is MDHEN and CDR2 is SYDVKM. CDR3 length: 15 amino acids. V shed 7 bases and J shed 7 bases, with 20 bases lying between them.

J is TRBJ2-7 and V is TRBV6-6; 11 bases map to TRBD1. Germline assignment: CDR1 MNHNY and CDR2 SVGAGI (reference sequence). The CDR3 is 15 residues long. The J segment lost 3 bases and the V segment lost 5 bases, leaving 6 bases of the junction unmatched. The CDR3 nucleotides are TGTGCCAGCAGTGATCCCGGGACAGGGGGCTACGAGCAGTACTTC. This sequence encodes CASSDPGTGGYEQYF.

The chain is built from TRBV11-2 and TRBJ2-7, with 8 bases identical to TRBD1. Germline CDR1 is SGHAT and CDR2 is FQNNGV. The J segment lost 0 bases and the V segment lost 5 bases, leaving 6 bases of the junction unmatched. The CDR3 spans 15 residues. CDR3 DNA: TGTGCCAGCAGCCTGGACAGGGTGAGCTCCTACGAGCAGTACTTC. Protein sequence: CASSLDRVSSYEQYF. Looking up the rest from reference TRBV11-2 and TRBJ2-7 gives the full variable domain: EAGVAQSPRYKIIEKRQSVAFWCNPISGHATLYWYQQILGQGPKLLIQFQNNGVVDDSQLPKDRFSAERLKGVDSTLKIQPAKLEDSAVYLCASSLDRVSSYEQYFGPGTRLTVT.

The V gene is TRBV5-1, the J gene TRBJ2-6, with TRBD1 identical over 10 bases. Trimming removed 0 bases from V and 2 bases from J; junction bases left unmatched: 8. Germline CDR1 and CDR2: SGHRS and YFSETQ. CDR3 length equals 19 residues. The CDR3 region has the DNA TGCGCCAGCAGCTTGGAACGCCCGGGACAGGGGACTGGGGCCAACGTCCTGACTTTC. This gives the protein CASSLERPGQGTGANVLTF.

The J gene is TRBJ2-2, the V gene TRBV2; 8 bases fit TRBD2. Trimming at V came to 7 bases and at J to 4 bases, leaving 11 bases not matched to a gene. CDR3 size: 16 residues. From germline, CDR1 is SNHLY and CDR2 FYNNEI. CDR3 sequence reads: CASKKAAGVGTGELFF. The CDR3 DNA is TGTGCCAGCAAAAAGGCAGCGGGAGTGGGCACCGGGGAGCTGTTTTTT.

The J gene is TRBJ1-1, the V gene TRBV19; no firm D call. Germline V gene sequence: CDR1 LNHDA, CDR2 SQIVND (reference sequence). Trimming stripped 11 bases from V and 0 bases from J, with 10 bases between. This CDR3 has 12 amino acids. The CDR3, as DNA: TGTGCCCCAGAGGGTATGAACACTGAAGCTTTCTTT. It yields the protein CAPEGMNTEAFF.